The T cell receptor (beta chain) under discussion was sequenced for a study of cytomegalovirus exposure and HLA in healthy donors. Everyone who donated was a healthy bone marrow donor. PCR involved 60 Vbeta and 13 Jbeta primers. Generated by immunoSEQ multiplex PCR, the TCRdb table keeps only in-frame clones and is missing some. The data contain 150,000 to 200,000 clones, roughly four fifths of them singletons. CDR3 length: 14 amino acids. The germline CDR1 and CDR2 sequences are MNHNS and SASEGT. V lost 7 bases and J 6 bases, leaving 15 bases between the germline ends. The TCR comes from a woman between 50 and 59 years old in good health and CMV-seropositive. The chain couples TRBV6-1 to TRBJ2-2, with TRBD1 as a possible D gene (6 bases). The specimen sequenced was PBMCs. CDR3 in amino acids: CASISQGYSGELFF. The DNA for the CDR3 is TGTGCCAGCATCAGTCAGGGGTATTCCGGGGAGCTGTTTTTT.